One sample yielded the 19 T cell receptor beta chains listed below, sequenced in a study of cytomegalovirus exposure and HLA in healthy donors. The PCR made use of 60 Vbeta and 13 Jbeta primers. Clones were sequenced by immunoSEQ multiplex PCR, and TCRdb holds only the in-frame ones, with some missing. The repertoire holds about 52,000 clones, around 62% seen once, with around 11% in the top ten. Sequenced material: PBMCs. Receptor source: a human donor in good health.

This clone turned up a few times. This sequence joins TRBV30 and TRBJ2-2, with D unclear. Per the germline V gene, CDR1 is GTSNPN and CDR2 is SVGIG (reference sequence). CDR3 size: 14 residues. V shed 7 bases and J shed 0 bases, with 12 bases lying between them. The DNA for the CDR3 is TGTGCCTCCGGGTCCAATTCGAACACCGGGGAGCTGTTTTTT. This codes for CASGSNSNTGELFF.

This chain links TRBV2 with TRBJ1-5; 11 bases agree with TRBD1. CDR1 and CDR2 from the germline V gene are SNHLY and FYNNEI. The CDR3 has 15 residues. Germline trimming cut 3 bases from V and 6 bases from J; bases unmatched to any gene: 4. The CDR3 sequence: CASSEIGTGGQPQHF. CDR3 bases: TGTGCCAGCAGTGAGATTGGGACAGGGGGTCAGCCCCAGCATTTT.

The V and J genes are TRBV29-1 and TRBJ1-4, with a tentative D call TRBD1 (6 bases). This CDR3 contains 12 residues. Trimming removed 6 bases from V and 10 bases from J, with 15 bases in between. Germline values: CDR1 SQVTM, CDR2 ANQGSEA. CDR3 sequence (DNA): TGCAGCGTCCCCTCGAGGGGGGGAAAACTGTTTTTT. This codes for CSVPSRGGKLFF.

The rearrangement joins TRBV19 to TRBJ2-3; D uncertain. CDR1 and CDR2 from the germline V gene are LNHDA and SQIVND (reference sequence). The CDR3 length is 17 residues. V lost 1 base and J 1 base, leaving 15 bases between the germline ends. The CDR3 bases are TGTGCCAGTAGTATAGGAGGCGGCTTCGTGGGCACAGATACGCAGTATTTT. Translated, it gives CASSIGGGFVGTDTQYF.

This chain joins TRBV7-9 and TRBJ2-7; the D gene is possibly TRBD1 (6 bases). The V gene lost 4 bases and the J gene lost 5 bases, with 9 bases spanning the gap. The germline V gene encodes CDR1 SEHNR and CDR2 FQNEAQ (reference sequence). The CDR3 runs 12 residues. As DNA, the CDR3 is TGTGCCAGCAGCTGGCAGGGGAACGAGCAGTACTTC. This translates into CASSWQGNEQYF.

The genes are TRBV4-2 and TRBJ2-1; 12 bases are shared with TRBD2. Germline values: CDR1 LGHNA, CDR2 YNFKEQ. CDR3 size: 17 residues. The ends lost 4 bases at V and 9 bases at J; junction bases unmatched: 13. This CDR3 is CASSRELAGGPRGEQFF. In DNA form, the CDR3 reads TGTGCCAGCAGCCGCGAACTAGCGGGGGGACCGAGGGGTGAGCAGTTCTTC.

On this clone: The junction and the germline gene differ at one end; a read error may be behind it. V usage is TRBV7-9 and J usage is TRBJ1-2; 9 nucleotides match TRBD1. CDR3 size: 17 residues. Germline lookup yields CDR1 SEHNR and CDR2 FQNEAQ (reference sequence). The CDR3 spells CSSSFFGTGKDRYGYTF. The CDR3 DNA reads as TGTTCCAGCAGCTTTTTTGGGACAGGGAAGGATCGCTATGGCTACACCTTC.

The V call is TRBV6-6, the J call TRBJ1-1; no reliable D call. The CDR3 is 15 residues long. Per germline, CDR1 MNHNY and CDR2 SVGAGI (reference sequence). The V and J ends lost 0 bases and 1 base respectively, with 9 bases between them. The CDR3 loop is CASSYSNRRNTEAFF. In nucleotides, the CDR3 is TGTGCCAGCAGTTACTCTAACAGAAGGAACACTGAAGCTTTCTTT.

The chain joins TRBV19 to TRBJ1-1; D may be TRBD1 (5 bases). The CDR3 loop spans 15 amino acids. Germline CDR1 reads LNHDA; CDR2 reads SQIVND (reference sequence). Trimming left V 2 bases short and J 4 bases short, with 14 bases between. The CDR3 loop is CASSIFEGVGTEAFF. In nucleotides, the CDR3 is TGTGCCAGTAGTATATTCGAAGGGGTTGGCACTGAAGCTTTCTTT.

This clone showed up just a few times. The chain couples TRBV7-9 to TRBJ2-1, with 7 bases that match TRBD1. The CDR3 extends over 14 amino acids. The germline V gene has CDR1 SEHNR and CDR2 FQNEAQ (reference sequence). V shed 2 bases, J shed 6 bases, and the junction held 4 bases outside the gene matches. The chain's CDR3 is CASSLLQGPNEQFF. The CDR3 DNA is TGTGCCAGCAGCTTACTACAGGGGCCCAATGAGCAGTTCTTC.

This clone was recorded a few times. The CDR3 DNA follows: TGTGCCAGTAGTGCCAGGGGGCGGAGCAACTATGGCTACACCTTC. It is translated as CASSARGRSNYGYTF. The J gene is TRBJ1-2, the V gene TRBV19, with 8 bases fitting TRBD1. Trimming removed 5 bases from V and 2 bases from J; junction bases left unmatched: 7. The germline V gene encodes CDR1 LNHDA and CDR2 SQIVND (reference sequence). The CDR3 is 15 residues long.

J is TRBJ1-5 and V is TRBV12-2; whether TRBD1, the table's D call, matches the DNA was not checked. TRBV12-2 is recorded as a pseudogene. This CDR3 is 13 amino acids long. The CDR3 loop is CASRLANSQPQHF. CDR3 sequence (DNA): TGTGCAAGTCGCTTAGCTAACAGTCAGCCCCAGCATTTT.

The chain employs TRBV5-1 and TRBJ2-3; TRBD2 aligns across 7 bases. Germline V lookup: CDR1 SGHRS, CDR2 YFSETQ. Losses at the gene ends were 0 bases for V and 6 bases for J; bases not matched to a gene: 4. The CDR3 covers 14 residues. CDR3 nucleotides: TGCGCCAGCAGCTTGGCTAGCGGTGCTGATACGCAGTATTTT. This translates into CASSLASGADTQYF.

V gene TRBV6-5 combines with J gene TRBJ1-3; D might be TRBD1 (5 bases). V lost 10 bases and J 1 base, leaving 8 bases between the germline ends. The germline gives CDR1 MNHEY, CDR2 SVGAGI. This CDR3 contains 12 residues. The CDR3 DNA reads TGTGCCACCTCAGGGTCTGGAAACACCATATATTTT. Encoded protein: CATSGSGNTIYF.

J is TRBJ2-2 and V is TRBV2; 13 bases line up with TRBD2. From germline, CDR1 is SNHLY and CDR2 FYNNEI. Trimming cost V 2 bases and J 6 bases; bases outside gene matches: 3. CDR3 size: 16 residues. The CDR3 loop is CASSELGLAGSGELFF. CDR3 coding DNA: TGTGCCAGCAGTGAATTGGGACTAGCGGGGTCCGGGGAGCTGTTTTTT.

The V call is TRBV6-1, the J call TRBJ1-2; 10 nucleotides align to TRBD1. From germline, CDR1 is MNHNS and CDR2 SASEGT. This CDR3 has 15 residues. The J segment lost 8 bases and the V segment lost 7 bases, leaving 13 bases of the junction unmatched. The CDR3 DNA sequence: TGTGCCAGCACCGACAGGGGGCGCGACCGTGGCGGCTACACCTTC. Protein: CASTDRGRDRGGYTF.

The chain employs TRBV7-2 and TRBJ1-1, with a tentative D call TRBD1 (5 bases). The CDR3 sequence is 14 residues long. Germline lookup yields CDR1 SGHTA and CDR2 FQGNSA. V lost 2 bases, J lost 2 bases, and 9 bases lay in between. CDR3 sequence (DNA): TGTGCCAGCAGCTTACAGGGAGGAAACACTGAAGCTTTCTTT. Its protein product is CASSLQGGNTEAFF.

The gene calls are TRBV4-3 and TRBJ2-1, with D possibly TRBD1 on 6 matching bases. Trimming cost V 4 bases and J 6 bases, with 13 bases left between them. The CDR3 contains 14 residues. Per the germline V gene, CDR1 is LGHNA and CDR2 is YSLEER. As DNA, the CDR3 is TGCGCCAGCAGCCTGGGGGCAGGGGTCAATGAGCAGTTCTTC. Translated: CASSLGAGVNEQFF.

The CDR3 region is CASRPSGGASRRETQYF. DNA for the CDR3: TGTGCCAGCCGACCTAGCGGGGGGGCGAGTCGGCGAGAGACCCAGTACTTC. The chain is built from TRBV2 and TRBJ2-5, with 12 positions matching TRBD2. The CDR3 covers 17 residues. Germline CDR1 is SNHLY and CDR2 is FYNNEI. V shed 8 bases and J 4 bases; nucleotides not matched to a gene: 14.